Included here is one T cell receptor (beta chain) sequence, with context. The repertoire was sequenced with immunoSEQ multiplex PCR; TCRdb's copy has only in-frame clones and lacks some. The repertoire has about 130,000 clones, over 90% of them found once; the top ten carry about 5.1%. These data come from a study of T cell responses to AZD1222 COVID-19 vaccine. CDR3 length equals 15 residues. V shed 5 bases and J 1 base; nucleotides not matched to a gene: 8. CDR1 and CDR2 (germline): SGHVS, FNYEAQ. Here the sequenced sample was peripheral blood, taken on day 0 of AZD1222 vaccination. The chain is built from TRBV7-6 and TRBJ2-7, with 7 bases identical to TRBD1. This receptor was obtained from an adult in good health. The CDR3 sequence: CASSRRQGPSYEQYF. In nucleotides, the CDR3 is TGTGCCAGCAGCCGTCGACAGGGACCTTCCTACGAGCAGTACTTC.